This TCR beta chain was found in a study of cytomegalovirus exposure and HLA in healthy donors. As for the study in general: The roughly 130 validation repertoires used the same platform as the roughly 670 first-cohort repertoires, a later analysis reported. Study findings and constraints: Among TCR beta chains, those listed as cytomegalovirus-associated numbered some 160.

Profiled with immunoSEQ multiplex PCR; TCRdb holds only in-frame clones, not every one. The repertoire holds fewer than 200,000 clones, with 86% as singletons. A note on this clone: Its antigen remains unknown.

While the first cohort had 700 or so subjects, the donors belonged to the separate validation cohort of roughly 130 subjects. The CDR3 has 13 residues. Germline CDR1 and CDR2: MNHEY and SVGAGI. The ends were cut back, 6 bases at V and 7 bases at J, with 15 bases in the middle. This chain connects TRBV6-5 to TRBJ1-2; no definite D call. This TCR was recovered from a woman between 25 and 40 years old in good health and CMV-seronegative. The specimen was PBMCs. This chain's CDR3 is CASSSTYLGGYTF. The CDR3 region has the DNA TGTGCCAGCAGCTCTACTTATCTAGGTGGCTACACCTTC.